This record covers a single T cell receptor beta chain. The record originates from a study of control samples from healthy donors and cancer patients. Produced via immunoSEQ multiplex PCR; TCRdb's table is partial and in-frame only. The sample lists some 67,000 clones, 70% to 90% occurring once. Germline CDR1 reads MNHEY; CDR2 reads SVGAGI. The CDR3 loop spans 13 amino acids. Trimming stripped 6 bases from V and 1 base from J, with 10 bases between. The sequence was collected from a woman in her 50s with head and neck cancer. V and J are TRBV6-5 and TRBJ2-7; D perhaps matches TRBD1 (7 bases). Sequences were obtained from PBMCs. The CDR3 DNA is TGTGCCAGCAGCGGGGGACAGTCCTACGAGCAGTACTTC. This gives the protein CASSGGQSYEQYF.